The clone carrying this T cell receptor (beta chain) was detected many times. Its antigen is not identified. This entry is derived from a study of T cell repertoires in cytomegalovirus infection. Whole-study context: As its CMV epitopes, the study selected recently identified HLA-C-restricted and well-studied HLA-B-restricted targets. Public TCR beta signatures provided an indication of both CMV infection and a matching HLA type.

MiXCR, applied by TCRdb to the reads, yields one record per CDR3 protein. In the table there are some 350,000 distinct CDR3 sequences, roughly a third of which are singletons. Whole-study findings and limits: The ex vivo response was dominated by HLA-C-restricted CMV-specific TCR beta clonotypes. CMV carriers with the relevant HLA were identified by cumulative public TCR beta family frequency.

CDR1 DFQATT and CDR2 SNEGSKA come from the germline V gene (reference sequence). The CDR3 covers 14 residues. Trimming took 6 bases from V and 0 from J, leaving 15 bases between them. The sample in question was cultured PBMCs, obtained from culture after CMV antigen stimulation. This chain connects TRBV20-1 to TRBJ2-7; D is perhaps TRBD2 (5 bases). The sequence derives from a human donor in good health (CMV status not recorded). Some clones in this sample may be carry-over from other donors' samples. Here the CDR3 DNA reads TGCAGTGCCCCCCGGGGTTGGAGCTCCTACGAGCAGTACTTC. Translated: CSAPRGWSSYEQYF.